Following are 25 T cell receptor beta chains from one sample sequenced in a study of T cells after yellow fever vaccination. One entry per CDR3 protein results from TCRdb running MiXCR on the 5' RACE reads. The sample consists of around 140,000 distinct CDR3 sequences, under 7% of them appearing once. This sample comprised CD4+ T cells sorted from PBMCs, obtained 10 days after the yellow fever booster vaccination. Source of these receptors: a young man who received the YFV17D yellow fever vaccine.

This clonotype has a count of ten or more. The chain links TRBV28 to TRBJ1-2, with unresolved D. Germline CDR1 is MDHEN and CDR2 is SYDVKM. V gave up 2 bases and J gave up 6 bases, with 7 bases separating them. The CDR3 loop spans 12 amino acids. CDR3: CASSLTVHGYTF. For the CDR3, the DNA is TGTGCCAGCAGTTTAACTGTGCATGGCTACACCTTC.

CDR3 nucleotide sequence: TGTGCCAGCAGCTTAGCTAGCGGCCTCCGCAATGAGCAGTTCTTC. This gives the protein CASSLASGLRNEQFF. The chain combines TRBV7-9 with TRBJ2-1, with D possibly being TRBD2 (6 bases). V lost 0 bases to trimming and J lost 6 bases, with 12 bases between them. Per the germline V gene, CDR1 is SEHNR and CDR2 is FQNEAQ (reference sequence). This CDR3 comprises 15 residues.

Ten or more counts support this clonotype. Here the CDR3 reads CSARDQGLPYGYTF. CDR3 DNA: TGCAGTGCTAGAGACCAAGGGCTACCCTATGGCTACACCTTC. The chain uses TRBV20-1 and TRBJ1-2, with D unclear. Germline CDR1 reads DFQATT; CDR2 reads SNEGSKA (reference sequence). The CDR3 consists of 14 residues. V was cut by 0 bases and J by 4 bases, with 12 bases left in between.

In its sample, this clonotype was seen many times. The rearrangement uses TRBV2 and TRBJ2-1; D is possibly TRBD2 (6 bases). Looked up from germline, CDR1 is SNHLY and CDR2 is FYNNEI. The CDR3 length is 13 residues. V lost 7 bases to trimming and J lost 9 bases, with 16 bases between them. Here the CDR3 reads CASKRERGGEQFF. CDR3 in DNA: TGTGCCAGCAAGAGGGAAAGGGGAGGTGAGCAGTTCTTC.

This clonotype was counted many times. The chain joins TRBV20-1 to TRBJ1-2, with 7 bases matching TRBD1. The CDR3 is 12 amino acids. V shed 5 bases, J shed 3 bases, and the junction held 3 bases outside the gene matches. Germline CDR1 reads DFQATT; CDR2 reads SNEGSKA (reference sequence). The CDR3 here is CSASDRHYGYTF. CDR3 in DNA: TGCAGTGCTTCGGACAGGCACTATGGCTACACCTTC.

V usage is TRBV19 and J usage is TRBJ1-3, with D hard to call. CDR1 LNHDA and CDR2 SQIVND come from the germline V gene (reference sequence). CDR3 length: 16 amino acids. V gave up 2 bases and J gave up 0 bases, with 11 bases separating them. The CDR3 sequence: CASSISAASSGNTIYF. CDR3 DNA: TGTGCCAGTAGTATATCGGCCGCCAGCTCTGGAAACACCATATATTTT.

This clonotype was counted between two and nine times. This chain links TRBV5-1 with TRBJ2-1; D possibly corresponds to TRBD2 (5 bases). V gave up 5 bases and J gave up 0 bases, with 15 bases separating them. This CDR3 is built from 16 residues. Germline CDR1 SGHRS, CDR2 YFSETQ. This CDR3 reads CASRGDKKSSYNEQFF. CDR3 nucleotide sequence: TGCGCCAGCAGGGGAGACAAAAAATCCTCCTACAATGAGCAGTTCTTC.

This clonotype came up many times. Relative to the germline gene, one junction end is altered; a read error may explain this. The gene calls are TRBV10-3 and TRBJ2-3; 8 bases line up with TRBD2. The CDR3 has 14 amino acids. Germline lookup yields CDR1 ENHRY and CDR2 SYGVKD. The CDR3: CAISDPRGAGAGLF. The DNA of the CDR3 is TGTGCCATCAGTGACCCTAGGGGAGCGGGAGCCGGACTTTTT.

This clonotype was recorded many times. The V gene is TRBV7-2, the J gene TRBJ2-7, with 11 bases that match TRBD2. The CDR3 has 13 amino acids. CDR1 and CDR2 (germline): SGHTA, FQGNSA. Germline trimming cut 6 bases from V and 5 bases from J; bases unmatched to any gene: 3. The CDR3 is CASRLAGVNEQYF. CDR3 DNA: TGTGCCAGCAGACTAGCGGGAGTGAACGAGCAGTACTTC.

This clonotype was seen more than once but under ten times. The V gene is TRBV13, the J gene TRBJ2-3, with D hard to call. This CDR3 contains 14 residues. Germline loops: CDR1 PRHDT, CDR2 FYEKMQ (reference sequence). The V end was cut by 4 bases, the J end by 7 bases, with 15 bases between. In nucleotides, the CDR3 is TGTGCCAGCAGCTCCGCTAGGGTCGTAAATACGCAGTATTTT. This codes for CASSSARVVNTQYF.

This clonotype was counted many times. CDR3 DNA sequence: TGTGCCAGCTCTGGGGGACTAGCGGTCTACAATGAGCAGTTCTTC. This sequence encodes CASSGGLAVYNEQFF. The chain joins TRBV2 to TRBJ2-1; 11 bases align to TRBD2. CDR3 size: 15 residues. The germline CDR1 and CDR2 sequences are SNHLY and FYNNEI. V was clipped by 8 bases and J by 3 bases; unmatched bases: 6.

This clonotype was recorded at least ten times. The V gene is TRBV7-2, the J gene TRBJ2-3; D might be TRBD1 or TRBD2, each matching 5 bases. Trimming shortened V by 3 bases and J by 2 bases, and 12 bases separated the two germline ends. Germline values: CDR1 SGHTA, CDR2 FQGNSA. The CDR3 runs to 15 residues. As DNA, the CDR3 is TGTGCCAGCAGCTTCGGGGACCTAAACACAGATACGCAGTATTTT. Its translation is CASSFGDLNTDTQYF.

This clonotype was observed at least ten times. The V gene is TRBV20-1, the J gene TRBJ1-5; perhaps TRBD1 as D (6 bases). CDR1 and CDR2 (germline): DFQATT, SNEGSKA (reference sequence). V was shortened by 1 base and J by 4 bases, with 14 bases between the two germline ends. The CDR3 is 15 residues long. The CDR3 protein is CSARAPGQRNQPQHF. The CDR3 DNA is TGCAGTGCTAGAGCCCCCGGACAGAGAAATCAGCCCCAGCATTTT.

The table lists this clonotype with many counts. The rearrangement uses TRBV7-8 and TRBJ2-7, with D tentatively TRBD2 (7 bases). Germline V gene sequence: CDR1 SGHVS, CDR2 FQNEAQ. The germline V and J ends were trimmed by 5 bases and 5 bases, with 19 bases remaining between them. This CDR3 has 15 amino acids. This chain's CDR3 is CASSPRSGGINEQYF. The DNA for the CDR3 is TGTGCCAGCAGCCCCCGTTCGGGGGGCATCAACGAGCAGTACTTC.

As to this clonotype: The junction departs from the called germline gene at one end, perhaps through a read error. This rearrangement joins TRBV12-3 or TRBV12-4 to TRBJ2-1; 7 bases are shared with TRBD2. The CDR3 is 14 residues long. CDR3 DNA: TGTGCCAGCAGTTTAGGTGGGAGGGCCTTCTTACCGATCTTC. Translation gives CASSLGGRAFLPIF.

In its sample, this clonotype was seen many times. This chain uses TRBV10-3 with TRBJ1-2; maybe TRBD1 (6 bases). The V end lost 9 bases, the J end lost 4 bases, and 24 bases lay between the germline ends. This CDR3 contains 16 residues. Germline assignment: CDR1 ENHRY and CDR2 SYGVKD. For the CDR3, the DNA is TGTGCCATACAGACAGGTTCGGCAACGCCGATCTATGGCTACACCTTC. Protein product: CAIQTGSATPIYGYTF.

As concerns this clonotype: A much larger clone is a single base away; this may be a read error. The J gene is TRBJ2-1, the V gene TRBV7-2; D is possibly TRBD1 (6 bases). The CDR3 is 14 amino acids. Deletions cut 5 bases from V and 7 bases from J, with 15 bases between. CDR1 SGHTA and CDR2 FQGNSA come from the germline V gene. CDR3: CASSRDKGRNEQFF. The CDR3, as DNA: TGTGCCAGCAGCCGGGACAAGGGTCGGAATGAGCAGTTCTTC.

This chain uses TRBV4-3 with TRBJ2-3; D unclear. The V gene's germline CDR1 is LGHNA and CDR2 YSLEER. The CDR3 is made up of 15 amino acids. Trimming left V 1 base short and J 3 bases short, with 11 bases between. CDR3 residues: CASSQARTLTDTQYF. The CDR3 coding sequence is TGCGCCAGCAGCCAAGCACGGACCCTTACAGATACGCAGTATTTT.

This clonotype was recorded only once. This sequence joins TRBV3-1 and TRBJ2-2, with D perhaps matching TRBD2 (7 bases). Germline CDR1 reads LGHDT; CDR2 reads YNNKEL (reference sequence). The ends were cut back, 2 bases at V and 4 bases at J, with 8 bases in the middle. This CDR3 is built from 14 residues. CDR3 residues: CASSQRGGTGELFF. CDR3 coding DNA: TGTGCCAGCAGCCAAAGGGGGGGCACCGGGGAGCTGTTTTTT.

Many counts were recorded for this clonotype. This chain joins TRBV28 and TRBJ2-7; the match to TRBD1 covers 10 bases. The germline V gene has CDR1 MDHEN and CDR2 SYDVKM. After removal of 3 bases from V and 4 bases from J, the junction contained 6 bases not matched to a gene. The CDR3 runs to 15 residues. This CDR3 is CASSLPGQGRYEQYF. Here the CDR3 DNA reads TGTGCCAGCAGTTTGCCGGGACAGGGGCGATACGAGCAGTACTTC.

This clonotype was detected ten times or more. V is TRBV2 and J is TRBJ2-7, with D possibly matching TRBD2 (6 bases). Germline V lookup: CDR1 SNHLY, CDR2 FYNNEI. The CDR3 contains 13 residues. With 9 bases removed from V and 1 base from J, the gap between germline ends came to 13 bases. The CDR3 spells CASRRDSSYEQYF. In DNA, the CDR3 is TGTGCCAGTCGCAGGGACTCTTCCTACGAGCAGTACTTC. The full variable domain, rest sourced from reference TRBV2 and TRBJ2-7, is EPEVTQTPSHQVTQMGQEVILRCVPISNHLYFYWYRQILGQKVEFLVSFYNNEISEKSEIFDDQFSVERPDGSNFTLKIRSTKLEDSAMYFCASRRDSSYEQYFGPGTRLTVT.

V gene TRBV11-2 combines with J gene TRBJ2-7, with TRBD2 as a possible D gene (6 bases). Germline CDR1 and CDR2: SGHAT and FQNNGV. Trimming stripped 5 bases from V and 7 bases from J, with 30 bases between. The CDR3 is 18 amino acids. The CDR3 spells CASSPRAGMRDLDGEQYF. CDR3 nucleotide sequence: TGTGCCAGCAGCCCCCGGGCCGGCATGCGGGACTTAGATGGGGAGCAGTACTTC.

The V gene is TRBV5-4, the J gene TRBJ2-3; TRBD1 or TRBD2 may be the D gene (5 bases each). This CDR3 region has 16 residues. Trimming stripped 0 bases from V and 6 bases from J, with 17 bases between. Germline CDR1 SGHNT, CDR2 YYREEE (reference sequence). CDR3 in amino acids: CASSLGVDPGLDTQYF. As DNA, the CDR3 is TGTGCCAGCAGCTTGGGGGTCGATCCGGGGCTCGATACGCAGTATTTT.

In its sample, this clonotype was seen many times. The chain recombines TRBV10-1 with TRBJ2-3, with 8 bases aligning to TRBD1. The germline V gene has CDR1 WNHNN and CDR2 SYGVQD (reference sequence). The CDR3 has 14 residues. The V gene end was trimmed by 5 bases and the J gene end by 2 bases; junction bases not matched to a gene: 3. The CDR3, as DNA: TGCGCCAGCAGTCACAGGGGGGTCACAGATACGCAGTATTTT. Translating it yields CASSHRGVTDTQYF.

This clonotype was detected ten times or more. V gene TRBV18 combines with J gene TRBJ2-1; a possible D gene is TRBD1 (5 bases). V was shortened by 3 bases and J by 2 bases, with 14 bases between the two germline ends. Germline CDR1 reads KGHSH; CDR2 reads LQKENI. The CDR3 contains 16 residues. CDR3 loop: CASSPNKGPAYNEQFF. CDR3 bases: TGTGCCAGCTCACCCAACAAGGGGCCAGCCTACAATGAGCAGTTCTTC.